The 14 T cell receptor beta chains in this list originate from one sample, sequenced in a study of T cells in localized non-small cell lung cancer. Assay: immunoSEQ multiplex PCR; the TCRdb copy retains only in-frame clones and omits some. In the table there are some 34,000 clones, around four fifths of which are singletons. The starting material was peripheral blood, obtained before any cancer treatment. These receptors originate from a male donor aged 60 or over with stage III squamous cell lung carcinoma.

The CDR3 loop reads CASSLSLNLGIDTQYF. The CDR3 DNA reads as TGCGCCAGCAGCTTATCCCTTAACTTAGGGATAGATACGCAGTATTTT. The genes are TRBV5-1 and TRBJ2-3; D not certain. The CDR3 is 16 residues long. V lost 2 bases to trimming and J lost 5 bases, with 18 bases between them. From germline, CDR1 is SGHRS and CDR2 YFSETQ.

The chain links TRBV23-1 to TRBJ1-2, with 8 positions matching TRBD1. TRBV23-1 is placed among ORFs of uncertain function. The V and J ends lost 4 bases and 2 bases, in that order; junction bases with no gene match: 6. The length of the CDR3 is 15 residues. CDR3 sequence reads: CASSPGQGRNYGYTF. CDR3 nucleotide sequence: TGCGCCAGCAGTCCTGGACAGGGAAGAAACTATGGCTACACCTTC.

J is TRBJ1-2 and V is TRBV19, with TRBD1 as a possible D gene (5 bases). The CDR3 extends over 19 amino acids. Germline assignment: CDR1 LNHDA and CDR2 SQIVND (reference sequence). V shed 2 bases and J shed 0 bases, with 22 bases lying between them. The CDR3 region is CASSIKSIGGGTTNYGYTF. The CDR3 coding sequence is TGTGCCAGTAGTATAAAGTCAATCGGTGGGGGAACCACTAACTATGGCTACACCTTC.

This clone was picked up one time. One end of the junction varies from germline; a read error may be responsible. V is TRBV27 and J is TRBJ1-6; TRBD1 matches at 8 bases. The CDR3 contains 16 residues. Per the germline V gene, CDR1 is MNHEY and CDR2 is SMNVEV (reference sequence). CDR3 DNA: TGTGCCAGCAATTTAAGCGGACAGGGTTTCAATTCACCCCTCCACTTT. Residues: CASNLSGQGFNSPLHF.

The chain is built from TRBV6-1 and TRBJ2-7; D not certain. The CDR3 totals 9 residues. The germline V and J ends were trimmed by 9 bases and 9 bases, with 9 bases remaining between them. Germline CDR1 is MNHNS and CDR2 is SASEGT. The CDR3 coding sequence is TGTGCCAGAGTTAGGAGGCAGTACTTC. This translates into CARVRRQYF.

The sample holds one count of this clone. DNA for the CDR3: TGCAGCGTTGGAGTGGGCGGCTATGGCTACACCTTC. Amino acid sequence: CSVGVGGYGYTF. V usage is TRBV29-1 and J usage is TRBJ1-2; D unresolved. Trimming left V 4 bases short and J 4 bases short, with 10 bases between. Germline CDR1 SQVTM, CDR2 ANQGSEA. This CDR3 has 12 residues.

V is TRBV15 and J is TRBJ2-4, with 8 bases aligning to TRBD1. Germline CDR1 and CDR2: LNHNV and YYDKDF (reference sequence). The CDR3 is made up of 17 amino acids. Germline trimming cut 4 bases from V and 1 base from J; bases unmatched to any gene: 9. The CDR3, as DNA: TGTGCCACCAGCACATACAGGGGGGTCTCGGCCAAAAACATTCAGTACTTC. Translating gives CATSTYRGVSAKNIQYF.

This chain joins TRBV28 and TRBJ1-3; D not certain. Germline CDR1 and CDR2: MDHEN and SYDVKM. The CDR3 loop spans 12 amino acids. The V and J ends lost 7 bases and 0 bases respectively, with 4 bases between them. Here the CDR3 DNA reads TGTGCCAGCATGGACTCTGGAAACACCATATATTTT. Translating gives CASMDSGNTIYF.

This clone was detected once. The chain combines TRBV18 with TRBJ1-4, with D perhaps matching TRBD1 (5 bases). Per the germline V gene, CDR1 is KGHSH and CDR2 is LQKENI. Deletions cut 8 bases from V and 0 bases from J, with 13 bases between. The CDR3 contains 15 residues. CDR3 nucleotides: TGTGCCAGCGCCTGGGACCGCACAACTAATGAAAAACTGTTTTTT. It encodes CASAWDRTTNEKLFF.

This chain uses TRBV28 with TRBJ1-2; D not resolved. V was pared by 2 bases and J by 8 bases, with 12 bases between. Germline CDR1 and CDR2: MDHEN and SYDVKM. The CDR3 runs to 13 residues. CDR3 sequence reads: CASSLGAAGGYTF. CDR3 nucleotide sequence: TGTGCCAGCAGTTTAGGTGCAGCTGGAGGCTACACCTTC.

The V gene is TRBV29-1, the J gene TRBJ2-5; D is perhaps TRBD1 (6 bases). Germline values: CDR1 SQVTM, CDR2 ANQGSEA. V was shortened by 4 bases and J by 4 bases, with 10 bases between the two germline ends. This CDR3 region has 12 residues. As DNA, the CDR3 is TGCAGCGTTGTCAGGGGTCGAGAGACCCAGTACTTC. Protein: CSVVRGRETQYF. The whole variable domain, filled in from reference TRBV29-1 and TRBJ2-5, reads SAVISQKPSRDICQRGTSLTIQCQVDSQVTMMFWYRQQPGQSLTLIATANQGSEATYESGFVIDKFPISRPNLTFSTLTVSNMSPEDSSIYLCSVVRGRETQYFGPGTRLLVL.

The chain couples TRBV7-2 to TRBJ1-6; 9 nucleotides line up with TRBD1. V shed 4 bases and J 6 bases; nucleotides not matched to a gene: 4. Germline assignment: CDR1 SGHTA and CDR2 FQGNSA. The CDR3 spans 15 residues. CDR3: CASSSSQGANSPLHF. The CDR3 region has the DNA TGTGCCAGCAGCTCCTCACAGGGGGCTAATTCACCCCTCCACTTT.

This clone was found a few times. This sequence joins TRBV29-1 and TRBJ1-3, with D unresolved. Trimming shortened V by 1 base and J by 5 bases, and 12 bases separated the two germline ends. This CDR3 is built from 14 residues. Germline values: CDR1 SQVTM, CDR2 ANQGSEA. As DNA, the CDR3 is TGCAGCGTTGAAGTGGGCTCCACCCGAAACACCATATATTTT. It specifies CSVEVGSTRNTIYF.

This clone occurred a few times. The rearrangement joins TRBV13 to TRBJ2-7; D gene ambiguous. CDR1 PRHDT and CDR2 FYEKMQ come from the germline V gene (reference sequence). The CDR3 sequence is 12 residues long. V was clipped by 0 bases and J by 5 bases, with 5 bases between them. The CDR3 nucleotides are TGTGCCAGCAGCTTAGGGGTTAACGAGCAGTACTTC. Protein sequence: CASSLGVNEQYF.